These T cell receptor beta chains were read from a single sample in a study of cytomegalovirus exposure and HLA in healthy donors. Measured with immunoSEQ multiplex PCR; TCRdb has only the in-frame clones, and not every one. The sample holds about 210,000 clones; over 80% are singletons and the top ten take roughly 5.5%. The sequenced sample was PBMCs. These receptors were obtained from a man aged 40-50 years in good health and CMV-seropositive. The CDR3 runs from the conserved cysteine through the conserved F or W. Fields, in order: J gene, V gene, clone size, D gene, CDR3 DNA, CDR3 protein. D genes are given only for firm matches. Clone size is shown for a subset of rows, as once, few, many or a class of expanded clone.

TRBJ1-2 | TRBV5-1 | - | - | TGCGCCAGCAGCGCGGACAGCGACTATGGCTACACCTTC | CASSADSDYGYTF
TRBJ2-4 | TRBV13 | - | - | TGTGCCAGCAGCCCAGGGGCAGGGAGGGAAAACATTCAGTACTTC | CASSPGAGRENIQYF
TRBJ2-1 | TRBV7-7 | few | - | TGTGCCAGCAGCTTAGGAGGCGGGGACGGCAATGAGCAGTTCTTC | CASSLGGGDGNEQFF
TRBJ2-5 | TRBV14 | - | TRBD2 | TGTGCCAGCAGCCAGCTCCGGGAGGAAGAGACCCAGTACTTC | CASSQLREEETQYF
TRBJ2-5 | TRBV13 | - | - | TGTGCCAGCAGCTTAGCCCAGGGTACCCTGAGAGAGACCCAGTACTTC | CASSLAQGTLRETQYF
TRBJ2-2 | TRBV5-1 | - | - | TGCGCCAGCAGCTTGGGGGCGGGATCTAACACCGGGGAGCTGTTTTTT | CASSLGAGSNTGELFF
TRBJ1-2 | TRBV7-9 | - | - | TGTGCCAGCAGCTTAGGGCACAAGTCCAACTATGGCTACACCTTC | CASSLGHKSNYGYTF
TRBJ2-2 | TRBV27 | - | TRBD1 | TGTGCCAGCAGTTTATACAGGGGAACCGGGGAGCTGTTTTTT | CASSLYRGTGELFF
TRBJ2-7 | TRBV7-3 | - | - | TGTGCCAGCAGCCACAGTCTCTACCCGCGGGTAGCGGCTTACGAGCAGTACTTC | CASSHSLYPRVAAYEQYF
TRBJ2-1 | TRBV7-7 | once | - | TGTGCCAGCAGCCTTGGACAGAACAATGAGCAGTTCTTC | CASSLGQNNEQFF